One and the same sample provided the 3 T cell receptor beta chains below, sequenced in a study of cytomegalovirus exposure and HLA in healthy donors. The PCR ran on 60 Vbeta and 13 Jbeta primers. The assay was immunoSEQ multiplex PCR, and TCRdb's table has in-frame clones only and misses some. The sample shows about 94,000 clones, roughly 77% of them seen only once. Sequencing input: PBMCs. The source is a human donor in good health.

V gene TRBV7-9 combines with J gene TRBJ1-2; 9 nucleotides line up with TRBD1. Trimming removed 7 bases from V and 7 bases from J; junction bases left unmatched: 10. The CDR3 is made up of 14 amino acids. Germline lookup yields CDR1 SEHNR and CDR2 FQNEAQ (reference sequence). The CDR3 sequence is CASTRTGERGGYTF. As DNA, the CDR3 is TGTGCCAGCACCCGGACAGGGGAGAGGGGTGGCTACACCTTC.

The chain joins TRBV9 to TRBJ2-3; TRBD1 is a possible D gene (7 bases). V gave up 7 bases and J gave up 3 bases, with 15 bases separating them. CDR1 SGDLS and CDR2 YYNGEE come from the germline V gene. This CDR3 comprises 14 residues. The DNA for the CDR3 is TGTGCCAGCGGAGGGGGCCCTTTGACAGATACGCAGTATTTT. Its protein product is CASGGGPLTDTQYF.

The chain combines TRBV19 with TRBJ2-7; a weak D match, TRBD2 (5 bases). Trimming pared 5 bases from V and 3 bases from J, leaving 11 bases between. The germline gives CDR1 LNHDA, CDR2 SQIVND (reference sequence). The CDR3 is made up of 13 amino acids. The CDR3: CASSAQEGYEQYF. The CDR3 bases are TGTGCCAGTAGTGCGCAAGAGGGCTACGAGCAGTACTTC.